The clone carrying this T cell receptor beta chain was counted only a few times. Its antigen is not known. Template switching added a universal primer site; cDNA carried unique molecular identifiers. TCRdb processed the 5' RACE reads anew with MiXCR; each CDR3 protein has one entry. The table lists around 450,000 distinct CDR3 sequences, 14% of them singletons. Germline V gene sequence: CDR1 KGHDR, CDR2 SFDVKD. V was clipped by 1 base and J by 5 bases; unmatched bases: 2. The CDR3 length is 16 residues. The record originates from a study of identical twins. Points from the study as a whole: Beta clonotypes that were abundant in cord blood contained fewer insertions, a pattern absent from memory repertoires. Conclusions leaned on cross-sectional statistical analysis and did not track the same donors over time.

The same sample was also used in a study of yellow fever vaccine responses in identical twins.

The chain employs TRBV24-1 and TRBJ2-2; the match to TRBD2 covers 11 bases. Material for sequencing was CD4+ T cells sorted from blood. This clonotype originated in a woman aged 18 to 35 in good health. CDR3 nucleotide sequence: TGTGCCACCAGTGATTTCGCTAGCGGGGGGACCGGGGAGCTGTTTTTT. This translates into CATSDFASGGTGELFF.